Reported below is one T cell receptor beta chain. Its matching antigen is unknown. This record belongs to a study of blood T cells in healthy people across ages. Germline CDR1 is SGHRS and CDR2 is YFSETQ. This CDR3 has 13 residues. V lost 4 bases, J lost 8 bases, and 15 bases lay in between. Whole-study findings and limits: Long-lived donors carried more naive CD4+ cells and greater diversity than aged donors.

Each donor's blood draw was around 10 milliliters of peripheral blood. There were at least 6 micrograms of total RNA extracted from every sample. Together with a sample-barcoded 5' primer, a J-beta primer mix was included in a second PCR lasting about 7 to 11 cycles. TCRdb reprocessed the 5' RACE reads with MiXCR, giving one entry per CDR3 protein. The table lists more than 900,000 distinct CDR3 sequences, about 25% of them singletons. These sequences were also reported in another study, on T cells of mothers and their children.

Sequencing input: blood. The chain recombines TRBV5-1 with TRBJ1-2; D is uncertain. This TCR was recovered from a girl aged 2-10 years in good health. The CDR3 nucleotides are TGCGCCAGCAGCCCCTTGGAGGAGGCCGGCTACACCTTC. Its translation is CASSPLEEAGYTF.